A single T cell receptor beta chain is shown here with its context. Antigen specificity is unknown. The CDR3 spans 19 residues. V lost 5 bases and J lost 4; bases outside the gene matches: 18. Germline V gene lookup returns CDR1 SGHTA and CDR2 FQGNSA. The sample comes from a study of cytomegalovirus exposure and HLA in healthy donors. Study conclusions and caveats: It was confirmed in vitro that a few of the CMV-associated chains were specific for CMV antigens.

Profiled with immunoSEQ multiplex PCR; TCRdb holds only in-frame clones, not every one. The sample holds 140,000 or so clones; roughly 90% are singletons and the top ten take about 0.65%. This clonotype was sampled from a man between 18 and 29 years old in good health and CMV-seronegative. Sample: PBMCs. This chain joins TRBV7-2 and TRBJ2-1; 9 bases are shared with TRBD2. CDR3 in DNA: TGTGCCAGCAGCCCCGATTCAACGGAGAGCGGGAGGCGATACAATGAGCAGTTCTTC. Amino acid sequence: CASSPDSTESGRRYNEQFF.